This TCR beta chain derives from a study of ipilimumab plus nivolumab after autologous stem cell transplantation (dated by TCRdb to 2020 to 2022). For the wider study: A median of roughly five ipilimumab doses and 8 or 9 nivolumab doses was received by trial patients. The DLBCL cohort included primary refractory and relapsed disease, with 18-month progression-free survival of approximately 86% and 30% respectively. The trial enrolled patients with high-risk diffuse large B cell lymphoma, mature T cell lymphoma, or multiple myeloma undergoing autologous transplant. The intent-to-treat population of the trial was made up of about 37 patients.

Receptors were amplified or captured by the immunoSEQ multiplex PCR assay. TCRdb took over this immuneACCESS table, retaining in-frame rearrangements with V and J assigned. Such tables are incomplete; in checked studies, under half of the missing clones stem from an unresolved V gene, and the remainder is unexplained. The sample table contains over 75,000 clones; only one count was recorded for 75% to 85% of them. Roughly 2% of the sample is in the top ten clones. In regard to this clone: The target of this receptor is not known. Base qualities are not recorded, but no much larger clone differs from it by a single base.

Starting 14 to 28 days after the autologous transplant, patients began checkpoint therapy, which included ipilimumab at 1 mg/kg intravenously on day 1 of selected weeks. The nivolumab dose was 3 mg/kg intravenously, delivered on day 1 of weeks 1, 4, 7, 10, and every two weeks through week 26. The study was a Phase Ib clinical trial testing combined checkpoint inhibition with ipilimumab and nivolumab as consolidation after autologous stem cell transplantation. Study-wide conclusions, independent of this receptor: The authors concluded that combined checkpoint inhibition appeared tolerable when used as consolidation after transplant. According to the authors, a biologic rationale for studying the approach further came from T cell receptor repertoire, regulatory T cell phenotype and gut microbiota profiles.

Sample: PBMCs, taken in a trial of ipilimumab plus nivolumab as post-transplant consolidation. The sequence derives from a male donor with diffuse large B-cell lymphoma.

The CDR3 region reads CASSDRTSGSYEQYF. Read as DNA, the sequence is TGCGCCAGCAGTGATCGGACTAGCGGTTCCTACGAGCAGTACTTC. Recombination linked TRBV10-1 to TRBJ2-7; the junction holds 10 bases that match TRBD2. CDR1 is given as WNHNN and CDR2 as SYGVQD, both from the germline V gene (reference sequence). From its cysteine to its phenylalanine, the CDR3 spans 15 amino acids. The CDR3 DNA has 45 bases and is translated from base 1. The V end gives up 3 bases and the J end 1 base, leaving 3 bases in the junction not matched to a gene.